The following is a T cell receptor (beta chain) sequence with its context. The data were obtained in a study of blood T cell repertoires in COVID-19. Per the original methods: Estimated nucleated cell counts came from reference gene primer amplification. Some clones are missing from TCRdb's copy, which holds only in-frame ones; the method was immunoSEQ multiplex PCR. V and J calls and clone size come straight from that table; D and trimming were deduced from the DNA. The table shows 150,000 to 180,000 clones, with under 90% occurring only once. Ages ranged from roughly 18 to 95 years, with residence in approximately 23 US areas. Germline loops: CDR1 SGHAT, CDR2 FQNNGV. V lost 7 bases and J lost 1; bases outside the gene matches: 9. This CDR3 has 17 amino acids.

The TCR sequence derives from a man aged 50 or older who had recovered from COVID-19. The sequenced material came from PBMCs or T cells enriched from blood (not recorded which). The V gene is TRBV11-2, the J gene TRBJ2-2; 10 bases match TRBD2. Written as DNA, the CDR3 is TGTGCCAGCACACGTGGATTAGCGGGGGGGAACACCGGGGAGCTGTTTTTT. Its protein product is CASTRGLAGGNTGELFF. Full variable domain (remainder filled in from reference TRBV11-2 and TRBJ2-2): EAGVAQSPRYKIIEKRQSVAFWCNPISGHATLYWYQQILGQGPKLLIQFQNNGVVDDSQLPKDRFSAERLKGVDSTLKIQPAKLEDSAVYLCASTRGLAGGNTGELFFGEGSRLTVL.